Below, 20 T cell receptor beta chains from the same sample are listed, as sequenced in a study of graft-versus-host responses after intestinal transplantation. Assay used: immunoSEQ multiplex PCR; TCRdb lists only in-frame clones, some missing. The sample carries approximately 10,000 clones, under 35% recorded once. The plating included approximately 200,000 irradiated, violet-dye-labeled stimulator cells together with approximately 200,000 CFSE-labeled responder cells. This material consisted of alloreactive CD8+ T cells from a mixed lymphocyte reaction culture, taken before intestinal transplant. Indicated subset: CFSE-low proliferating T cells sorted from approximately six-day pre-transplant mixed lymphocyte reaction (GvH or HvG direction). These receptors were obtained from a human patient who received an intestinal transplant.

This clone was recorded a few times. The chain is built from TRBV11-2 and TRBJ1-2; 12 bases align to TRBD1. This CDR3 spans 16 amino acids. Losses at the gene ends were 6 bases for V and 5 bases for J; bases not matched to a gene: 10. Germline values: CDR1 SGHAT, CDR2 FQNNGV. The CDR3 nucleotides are TGTGCCAGCAGTCTCACCGGGACAGGGGGCATGTATGGCTACACCTTC. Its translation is CASSLTGTGGMYGYTF.

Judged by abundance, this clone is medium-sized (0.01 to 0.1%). As DNA, the CDR3 is TGTGCCAGCAGTTGGGGCAGGACCTATGGCTACACCTTC. The encoded protein is CASSWGRTYGYTF. The chain uses TRBV27 and TRBJ1-2; tentative D call: TRBD1 (5 bases). The CDR3 consists of 13 residues. CDR1 MNHEY and CDR2 SMNVEV come from the germline V gene (reference sequence). Deletions cut 4 bases from V and 4 bases from J, with 10 bases between.

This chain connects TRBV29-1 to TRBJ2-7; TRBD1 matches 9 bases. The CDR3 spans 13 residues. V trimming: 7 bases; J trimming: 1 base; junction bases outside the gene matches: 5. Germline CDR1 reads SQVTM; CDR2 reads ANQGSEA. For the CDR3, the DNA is TGCAGCGCTCGGACAGGGGAGTCCTACGAGCAGTACTTC. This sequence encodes CSARTGESYEQYF.

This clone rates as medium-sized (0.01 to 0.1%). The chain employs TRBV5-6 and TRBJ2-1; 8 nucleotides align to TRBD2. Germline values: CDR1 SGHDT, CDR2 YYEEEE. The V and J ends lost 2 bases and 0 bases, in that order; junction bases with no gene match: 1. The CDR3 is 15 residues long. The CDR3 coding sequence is TGTGCCAGCAGCTTCGGGACTAGCTCCTACAATGAGCAGTTCTTC. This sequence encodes CASSFGTSSYNEQFF.

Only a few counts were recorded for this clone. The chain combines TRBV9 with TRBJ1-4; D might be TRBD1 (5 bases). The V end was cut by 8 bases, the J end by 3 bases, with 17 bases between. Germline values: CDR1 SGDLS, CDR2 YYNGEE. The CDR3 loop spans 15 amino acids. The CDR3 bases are TGTGCCAGACCTCCTGGCAGGGCCCCTAATGAAAAACTGTTTTTT. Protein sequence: CARPPGRAPNEKLFF.

CDR3 sequence: CAILESLSYEQYF. The CDR3 nucleotides are TGTGCCATCCTGGAGTCTCTCTCCTACGAGCAGTACTTC. V is TRBV10-3 and J is TRBJ2-7; no clear D. Trimming stripped 8 bases from V and 0 bases from J, with 11 bases between. The germline gives CDR1 ENHRY, CDR2 SYGVKD. This CDR3 is 13 amino acids long.

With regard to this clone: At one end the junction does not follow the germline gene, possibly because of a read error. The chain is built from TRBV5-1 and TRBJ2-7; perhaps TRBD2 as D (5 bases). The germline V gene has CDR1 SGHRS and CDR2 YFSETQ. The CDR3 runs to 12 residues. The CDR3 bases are TGTGCCAGCAGCGGAAGCGCCCCTGAGCAGTACTTC. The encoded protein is CASSGSAPEQYF.

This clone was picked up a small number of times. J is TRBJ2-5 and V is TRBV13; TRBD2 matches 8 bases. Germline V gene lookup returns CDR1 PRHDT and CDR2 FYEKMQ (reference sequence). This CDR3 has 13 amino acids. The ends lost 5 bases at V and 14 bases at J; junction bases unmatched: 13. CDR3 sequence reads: CASSKGIERGIYF. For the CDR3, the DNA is TGTGCCAGCAGCAAGGGGATCGAGCGGGGGATTTACTTC.

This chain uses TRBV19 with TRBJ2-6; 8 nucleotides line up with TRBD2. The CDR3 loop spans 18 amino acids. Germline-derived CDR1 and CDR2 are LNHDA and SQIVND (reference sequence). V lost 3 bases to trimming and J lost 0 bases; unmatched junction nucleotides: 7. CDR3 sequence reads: CASSIRGGSGSGANVLTF. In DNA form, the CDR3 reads TGTGCCAGTAGTATCCGGGGGGGATCTGGCTCTGGGGCCAACGTCCTGACTTTC.

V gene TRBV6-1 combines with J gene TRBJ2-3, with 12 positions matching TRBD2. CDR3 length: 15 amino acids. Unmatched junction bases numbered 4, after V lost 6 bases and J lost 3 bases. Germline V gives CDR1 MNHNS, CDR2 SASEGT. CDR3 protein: CASSPLAGGTDTQYF. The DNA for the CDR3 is TGTGCCAGCAGCCCACTAGCGGGGGGTACAGATACGCAGTATTTT.

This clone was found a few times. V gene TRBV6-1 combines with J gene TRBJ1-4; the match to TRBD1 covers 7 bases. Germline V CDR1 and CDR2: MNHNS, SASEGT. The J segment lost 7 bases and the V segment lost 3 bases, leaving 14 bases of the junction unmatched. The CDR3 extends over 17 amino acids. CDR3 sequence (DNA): TGTGCCAGCAGTGACCGTTTGAGCAGGGGGTATAGTGAAAAACTGTTTTTT. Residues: CASSDRLSRGYSEKLFF.

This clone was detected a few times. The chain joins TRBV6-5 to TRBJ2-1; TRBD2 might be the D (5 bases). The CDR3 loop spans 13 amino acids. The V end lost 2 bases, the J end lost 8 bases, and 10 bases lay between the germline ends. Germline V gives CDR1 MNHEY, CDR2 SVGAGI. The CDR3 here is CASSYLGVDEQFF. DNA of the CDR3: TGTGCCAGCAGTTACCTCGGGGTCGATGAGCAGTTCTTC.

The CDR3 nucleotides read TGTGCCAGCAGCCCACGGACAGGGCCCCGGGTTAGTGAAAAACTGTTTTTT. It translates to CASSPRTGPRVSEKLFF. This rearrangement joins TRBV9 to TRBJ1-4; 8 positions match TRBD1. The J segment lost 7 bases and the V segment lost 4 bases, leaving 15 bases of the junction unmatched. The CDR3 sequence is 17 residues long. The germline CDR1 and CDR2 sequences are SGDLS and YYNGEE.

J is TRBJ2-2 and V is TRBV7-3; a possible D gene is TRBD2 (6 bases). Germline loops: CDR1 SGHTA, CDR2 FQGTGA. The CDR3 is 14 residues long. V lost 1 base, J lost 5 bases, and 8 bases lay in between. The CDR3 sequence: CASSLIGGTGELFF. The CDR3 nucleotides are TGTGCCAGCAGCTTAATCGGGGGTACCGGGGAGCTGTTTTTT.

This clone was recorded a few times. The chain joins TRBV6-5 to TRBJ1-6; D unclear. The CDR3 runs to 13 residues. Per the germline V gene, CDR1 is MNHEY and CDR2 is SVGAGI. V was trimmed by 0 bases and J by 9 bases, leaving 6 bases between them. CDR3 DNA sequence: TGTGCCAGCAGTTACTCTGGCAGTTCACCCCTCCACTTT. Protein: CASSYSGSSPLHF.

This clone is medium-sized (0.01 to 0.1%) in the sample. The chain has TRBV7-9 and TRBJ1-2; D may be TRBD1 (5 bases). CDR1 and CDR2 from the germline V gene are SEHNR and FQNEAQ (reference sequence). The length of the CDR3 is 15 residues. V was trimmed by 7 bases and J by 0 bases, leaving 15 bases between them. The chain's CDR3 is CASIGGGATNYGYTF. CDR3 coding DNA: TGTGCCAGCATCGGCGGGGGAGCCACTAACTATGGCTACACCTTC.

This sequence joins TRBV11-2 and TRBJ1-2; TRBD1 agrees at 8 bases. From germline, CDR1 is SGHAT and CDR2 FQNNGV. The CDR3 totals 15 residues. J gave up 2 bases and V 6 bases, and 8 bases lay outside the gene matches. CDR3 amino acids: CASSGPAGGNYGYTF. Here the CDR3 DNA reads TGTGCCAGCAGTGGGCCGGCAGGGGGCAACTATGGCTACACCTTC.

The DNA for the CDR3 is TGTGCCAGCAGCCAAAAACGGCTAGCGGGGGGGACACTTGATACGCAGTATTTT. Its translation is CASSQKRLAGGTLDTQYF. The chain joins TRBV4-2 to TRBJ2-3; 12 nucleotides agree with TRBD2. This CDR3 is built from 18 residues. The V gene's germline CDR1 is LGHNA and CDR2 YNFKEQ. V lost 2 bases and J lost 6; bases outside the gene matches: 12.

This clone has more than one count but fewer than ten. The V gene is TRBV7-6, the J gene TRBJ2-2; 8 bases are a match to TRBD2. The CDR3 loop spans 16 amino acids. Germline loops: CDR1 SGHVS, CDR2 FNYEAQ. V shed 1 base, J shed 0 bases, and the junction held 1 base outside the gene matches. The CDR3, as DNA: TGTGCCAGCAGCTTAGAGCGGGGGACGAACACCGGGGAGCTGTTTTTT. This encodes CASSLERGTNTGELFF.

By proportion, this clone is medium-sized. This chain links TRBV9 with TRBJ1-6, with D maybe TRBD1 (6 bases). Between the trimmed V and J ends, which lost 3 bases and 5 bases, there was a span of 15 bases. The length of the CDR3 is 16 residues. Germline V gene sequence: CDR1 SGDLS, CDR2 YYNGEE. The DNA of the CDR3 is TGTGCCAGCAGCGCCGAGCGGACAGATAATAATTCACCCCTCCACTTT. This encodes CASSAERTDNNSPLHF.